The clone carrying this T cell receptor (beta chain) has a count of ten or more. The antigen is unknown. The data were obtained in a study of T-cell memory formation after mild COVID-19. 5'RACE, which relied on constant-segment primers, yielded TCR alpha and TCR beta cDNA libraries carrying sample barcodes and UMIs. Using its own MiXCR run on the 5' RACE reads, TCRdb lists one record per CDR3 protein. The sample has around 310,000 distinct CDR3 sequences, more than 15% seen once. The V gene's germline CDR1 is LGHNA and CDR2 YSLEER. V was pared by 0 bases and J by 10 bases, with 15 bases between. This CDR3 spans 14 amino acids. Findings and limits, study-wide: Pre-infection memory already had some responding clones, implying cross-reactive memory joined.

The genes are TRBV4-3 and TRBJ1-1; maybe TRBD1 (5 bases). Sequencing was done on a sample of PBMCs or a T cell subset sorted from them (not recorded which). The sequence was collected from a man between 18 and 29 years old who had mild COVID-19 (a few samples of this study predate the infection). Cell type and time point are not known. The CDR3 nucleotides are TGCGCCAGCAGCCAAGATCTAGGGGCCACGGGAGCTTTCTTT. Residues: CASSQDLGATGAFF.